This paragraph covers one TCR beta chain sequence. The CDR3 consists of 15 residues. Trimming pared 3 bases from V and 7 bases from J, leaving 18 bases between. In germline, CDR1 is LNHDA, CDR2 SQIVND (reference sequence). Full-length variable regions came from constant-region reverse primers plus semi-nested Nested Universal Primer A PCR. TCRdb re-called the 5' RACE reads with MiXCR, one entry per CDR3 protein. The sample consists of about 54,000 distinct CDR3 sequences, roughly 15% of them appearing once. The chain links TRBV19 to TRBJ1-2; the D gene is possibly TRBD1 (6 bases). The sequence was obtained from a female donor with breast cancer. The sequenced material came from naive CD4+ T cells sorted from blood. Described subset: naive CD4+ T cells, CD4+CD45RA+CD25-. The DNA for the CDR3 is TGTGCCAGTAGTATTCCCCAGGGGCGAGTGGCTGGCTACACCTTC. Translation: CASSIPQGRVAGYTF.